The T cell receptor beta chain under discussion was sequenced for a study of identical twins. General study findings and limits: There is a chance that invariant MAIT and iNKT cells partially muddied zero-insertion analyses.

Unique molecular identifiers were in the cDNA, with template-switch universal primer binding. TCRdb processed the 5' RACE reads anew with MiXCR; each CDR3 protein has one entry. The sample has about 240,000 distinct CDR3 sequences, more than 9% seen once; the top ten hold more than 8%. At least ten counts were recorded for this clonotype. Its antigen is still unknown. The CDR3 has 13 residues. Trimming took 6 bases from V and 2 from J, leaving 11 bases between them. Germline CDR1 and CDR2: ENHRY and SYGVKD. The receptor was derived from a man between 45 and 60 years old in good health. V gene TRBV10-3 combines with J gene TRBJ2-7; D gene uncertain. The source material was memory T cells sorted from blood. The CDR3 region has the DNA TGTGCCATCAGAGGAGACATAACCTACGAGCAGTACTTC. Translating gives CAIRGDITYEQYF.